The TCR beta chain under discussion was sequenced for a study of cytomegalovirus exposure and HLA in healthy donors. Points from the study as a whole: Cytomegalovirus association was assigned to under 200 TCR beta chains. With later analysis, a missense DCLRE1C variant became linked to TCR beta V- and J-gene trimming. Within the data, a cluster of highly shared sequence variants was likely a sequencing artifact. 15,000 to 20,000 TCR beta sequences were associated with HLA alleles at 0.05 false discovery rate in a later analysis.

About this clone itself: Its antigen is currently unknown.

Use of 60 Vbeta and 13 Jbeta primers characterized the PCR. Generated by immunoSEQ multiplex PCR, the TCRdb table keeps only in-frame clones and is missing some. The data show about 120,000 clones, about three quarters seen once. The CDR3 spans 15 residues. The V segment lost 0 bases and the J segment 3 bases; nucleotides outside the gene matches: 2. Germline V lookup: CDR1 GTSNPN, CDR2 SVGIG (reference sequence). The sample comprised PBMCs. This TCR was sampled from a man aged 55 to 70 in good health and CMV-seropositive. The chain couples TRBV30 to TRBJ1-1, with 12 positions matching TRBD1. As DNA, the CDR3 is TGTGCCTGGAGTGTGGGACAGGGGGCGCACACTGAAGCTTTCTTT. Protein product: CAWSVGQGAHTEAFF.